Sequencing of this TCR beta chain was carried out in a study of shared clonotypes between healthy human individuals. This CDR3 spans 16 amino acids. Per germline, CDR1 SGHNT and CDR2 YYREEE (reference sequence). V dropped 4 bases and J dropped 3 bases, with 17 bases sitting between them. An even split of each subset's genomic DNA across several immunoSEQ plates was performed. TCRdb's copy holds only in-frame clones and misses some; the assay was immunoSEQ multiplex PCR. Of hundreds of thousands of clones in the sample, 77% were seen once. Healthy HIV-negative adults with no recent acute infections or vaccinations were recruited as donors. Without sorting, samples used 85 million to 95 million PBMCs for genomic DNA.

V usage is TRBV5-4 and J usage is TRBJ1-3, with D uncertain. This receptor was taken from a woman aged 40 to 50 in good health. Some clones in this sample may be carry-over from other donors' samples. Sequencing was performed on PBMCs. CDR3 bases: TGTGCCAGCAGCCCAAAGGGAGGGTGGAGTGGAAACACCATATATTTT. As protein: CASSPKGGWSGNTIYF.